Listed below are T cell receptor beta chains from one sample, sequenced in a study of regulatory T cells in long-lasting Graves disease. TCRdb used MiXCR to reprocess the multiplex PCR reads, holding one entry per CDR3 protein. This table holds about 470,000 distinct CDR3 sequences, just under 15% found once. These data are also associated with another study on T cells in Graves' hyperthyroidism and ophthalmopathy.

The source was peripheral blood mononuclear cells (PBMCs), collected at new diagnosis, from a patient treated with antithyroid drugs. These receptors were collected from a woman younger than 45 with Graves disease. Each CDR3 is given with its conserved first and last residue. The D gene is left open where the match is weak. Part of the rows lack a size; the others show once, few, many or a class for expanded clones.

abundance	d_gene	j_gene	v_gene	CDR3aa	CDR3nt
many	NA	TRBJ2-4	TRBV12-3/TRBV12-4	CASSQLRGDIQYF	TGTGCCAGCAGCCAACTCAGGGGAGACATTCAGTACTTC
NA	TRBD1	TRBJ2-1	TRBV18	CASSPQGSFNEQFF	TGCGCCAGCTCACCACAGGGGAGTTTCAATGAGCAGTTCTTC
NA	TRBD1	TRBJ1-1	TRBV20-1	CSAADRGHSATEAFF	TGCAGTGCAGCCGACAGGGGGCATAGCGCCACTGAAGCTTTCTTT
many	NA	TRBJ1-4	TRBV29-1	CSSAMGSGEKLFF	TGCAGCTCGGCAATGGGGAGTGGTGAAAAACTGTTTTTT
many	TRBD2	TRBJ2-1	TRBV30	CAWSYKTGLAGGRYNEQFF	TGTGCCTGGAGTTACAAAACCGGACTAGCGGGAGGCCGCTACAATGAGCAGTTCTTC
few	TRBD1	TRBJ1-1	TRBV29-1	CSVPGTGGRNTEAFF	TGCAGCGTTCCCGGGACAGGGGGGAGGAACACTGAAGCTTTCTTT
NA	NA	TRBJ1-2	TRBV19	CASSIDLWTSPYGYTF	TGTGCCAGTAGTATAGATCTTTGGACATCCCCCTATGGCTACACCTTC
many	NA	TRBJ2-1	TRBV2	CASSPMTRVYNEQFF	TGTGCCAGCAGCCCTATGACACGGGTGTACAATGAGCAGTTCTTC
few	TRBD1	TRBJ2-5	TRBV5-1	CASTRQGPGTQYF	TGCGCCAGCACGAGACAGGGCCCAGGGACCCAGTACTTC
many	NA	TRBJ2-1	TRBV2	CASSGLGPIDEQFF	TGTGCCAGCAGTGGTTTAGGGCCGATCGATGAGCAGTTCTTC
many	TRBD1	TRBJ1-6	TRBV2	CASLGTGGSPLHF	TGTGCCAGCTTGGGGACAGGGGGATCACCCCTCCACTTT
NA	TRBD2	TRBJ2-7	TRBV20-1	CSAGGLAGLEQYF	TGCAGTGCTGGGGGACTAGCGGGGCTCGAGCAGTACTTC
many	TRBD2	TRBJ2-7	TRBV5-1	CASSFVATSGPYEQYF	TGCGCCAGCAGCTTTGTCGCCACTAGCGGACCCTACGAGCAGTACTTC
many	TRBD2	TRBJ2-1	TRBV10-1	CASSPGLAGALSNEQFF	TGCGCCAGCAGCCCGGGACTAGCGGGCGCCCTGTCCAATGAGCAGTTCTTC
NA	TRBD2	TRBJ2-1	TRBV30	CAWSPPLGRGGEQFF	TGTGCCTGGAGTCCCCCCCTAGGACGGGGGGGTGAGCAGTTCTTC
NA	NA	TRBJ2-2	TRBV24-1	CATSDLVTGELFF	TGTGCCACCAGTGATTTGGTAACCGGGGAGCTGTTTTTT